This TCR beta chain originates from a study of CXCR3-negative and CXCR3-positive naive CD8 T cells. Study information: About 140 million TRB reads were obtained in total, which works out to about 1.5 +/- 0.3 million per library.

Turning to this clonotype: The antigen is not known.

Libraries were UMI-labeled 5' RACE TRB cDNA. TCRdb re-called the 5' RACE reads; one entry per CDR3 protein, DNA not given. The sample totals 70,000 to 95,000 distinct CDR3 sequences. Naive CD8+ T cells showed a CD45RO-CCR7+CD27+CD95- phenotype. Broader study findings: CXCR3-negative naive cells had less hydrophobic TRB CDR3s than did CXCR3-positive naive cells. The naive subsets expressed comparable surface CD5, and the authors inferred TCR strength from TRB CDR3 properties.

The CDR3 has 19 residues. Germline loops: CDR1 SGHVS, CDR2 FQNEAQ. This sequence was found in a human donor in good health. Some clones in this sample may be carry-over from other donors' samples. The chain links TRBV7-8 to TRBJ1-1; TCRdb's D gene call, TRBD1, goes unchecked for lack of DNA. The sequencing sample was made of naive CXCR3- CD8+ T cells from blood. Specified subset: CD45RO-CCR7+CD27+CD95- naive CD8+ T cells lacking CXCR3 (TNR3-). The CDR3 spells CASSLGSLSGTGVNTEAFF.